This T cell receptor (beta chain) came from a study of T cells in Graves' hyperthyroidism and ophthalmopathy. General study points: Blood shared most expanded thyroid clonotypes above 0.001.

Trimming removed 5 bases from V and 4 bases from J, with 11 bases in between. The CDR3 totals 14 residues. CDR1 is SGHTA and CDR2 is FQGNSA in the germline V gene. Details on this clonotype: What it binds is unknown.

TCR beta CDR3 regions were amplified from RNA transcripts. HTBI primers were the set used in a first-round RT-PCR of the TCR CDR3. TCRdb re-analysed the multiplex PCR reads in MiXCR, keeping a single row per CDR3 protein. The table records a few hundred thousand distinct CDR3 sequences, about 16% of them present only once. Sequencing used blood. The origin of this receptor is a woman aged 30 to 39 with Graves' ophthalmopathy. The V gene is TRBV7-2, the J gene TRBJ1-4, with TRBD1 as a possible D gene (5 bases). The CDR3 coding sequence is TGTGCCAGCAGCCGGCGGCAGGGTAATGAAAAACTGTTTTTT. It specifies CASSRRQGNEKLFF.